The 22 T cell receptor beta chains reported below all come from one sample, sequenced in a study of neurological immune-mediated disorders. Time point denoted: longitudinal time-point 3. TCRdb ran MiXCR on the 5' RACE reads and lists one entry per CDR3 protein. The sample comprises around 97,000 distinct CDR3 sequences, roughly 10% of which are singletons, and approximately 3.1% rests with the top ten. The specimen sequenced was PBMCs. The receptors stem from a female donor with HTLV-1-associated myelopathy (HAM/TSP).

The V gene is TRBV7-3, the J gene TRBJ1-1, with a weak D call TRBD1 (6 bases). Germline V CDR1 and CDR2: SGHTA, FQGTGA. The CDR3 has 16 amino acids. V lost 2 bases and J lost 0, with 13 bases in between. The DNA for the CDR3 is TGTGCCAGCAGCTTATTAGGGGGGGGCCTGAACACTGAAGCTTTCTTT. Amino acid sequence: CASSLLGGGLNTEAFF.

This clonotype was counted many times. This rearrangement joins TRBV5-1 to TRBJ2-3, with D maybe TRBD2 (5 bases). The germline V gene encodes CDR1 SGHRS and CDR2 YFSETQ. The CDR3 is 15 amino acids. Trimming pared 1 base from V and 1 base from J, leaving 10 bases between. The chain's CDR3 is CASSLSGLGTDTQYF. For the CDR3, the DNA is TGCGCCAGCAGCTTGTCGGGGTTGGGCACAGATACGCAGTATTTT.

This clonotype was counted at least ten times. The chain carries TRBV4-2 and TRBJ1-1, with D hard to call. With 2 bases removed from V and 8 bases from J, the gap between germline ends came to 12 bases. Germline lookup yields CDR1 LGHNA and CDR2 YNFKEQ. The length of the CDR3 is 13 residues. This CDR3 is CASSQSRQTEAFF. CDR3 bases: TGTGCCAGCAGCCAATCGCGGCAGACGGAAGCTTTCTTT.

A word on this clonotype: Relative to the germline gene, one junction end is altered; a read error may explain this. V gene TRBV11-3 combines with J gene TRBJ2-1, with D possibly matching TRBD1 (6 bases). The CDR3 length is 13 residues. CDR1 SGHNT and CDR2 YENEEA come from the germline V gene. The CDR3 reads CANSTRGSNEQFF. The CDR3, as DNA: TGTGCCAACAGCACAAGGGGGTCAAATGAGCAGTTCTTC. The full variable domain, completed using reference TRBV11-3 and TRBJ2-1, is EAGVVQSPRYKIIEKKQPVAFWCNPISGHNTLYWYLQNLGQGPELLIRYENEEAVDDSQLPKDRFSAERLKGVDSTLKIQPAELGDSAVYLCANSTRGSNEQFFGPGTRLTVL.

The chain combines TRBV20-1 with TRBJ2-7; 9 bases fit TRBD2. This CDR3 region has 14 residues. The V gene's germline CDR1 is DFQATT and CDR2 SNEGSKA (reference sequence). The CDR3 DNA follows: TGCGCCATGGCGAGCGGGGGGTACTCCTACGAGCAGTACTTC. Its protein product is CAMASGGYSYEQYF.

This clonotype has ten or more counts. The rearrangement uses TRBV6-9 and TRBJ1-5; D remains unclear. CDR3 length: 10 amino acids. Trimming took 4 bases from V and 11 from J, leaving 6 bases between them. Germline values: CDR1 MNHGY, CDR2 SVAAGI. The CDR3 reads CASSLRAQHF. DNA of the CDR3: TGTGCCAGCAGTTTACGGGCCCAGCATTTT.

This clonotype was found many times. The genes are TRBV28 and TRBJ1-6; D remains ambiguous. CDR1 is MDHEN, CDR2 SYDVKM, per germline. The CDR3 has 11 residues. Between the trimmed V and J ends, which lost 5 bases and 6 bases, there was a span of 2 bases. CDR3 loop: CASSPNSPLHF. In DNA, the CDR3 is TGTGCCAGCAGTCCTAATTCACCCCTCCACTTT.

In this sample, this clonotype turned up many times. V gene TRBV10-3 combines with J gene TRBJ2-7, with no clear D. Trimming shortened V by 4 bases and J by 3 bases, and 7 bases separated the two germline ends. This CDR3 contains 12 residues. Germline CDR1 is ENHRY and CDR2 is SYGVKD. CDR3 DNA: TGTGCCATCAGTGCTACGAGCTACGAGCAGTACTTC. This gives the protein CAISATSYEQYF.

This chain links TRBV5-1 with TRBJ2-2; perhaps TRBD1 as D (5 bases). This CDR3 region has 17 residues. V lost 2 bases and J 3 bases, leaving 17 bases between the germline ends. Germline CDR1 is SGHRS and CDR2 is YFSETQ. CDR3 in DNA: TGCGCCAGCAGCTTCCCCCTGGGGCAGTCGGACACCGGGGAGCTGTTTTTT. Protein sequence: CASSFPLGQSDTGELFF. Using reference TRBV5-1 and TRBJ2-2 for the parts outside the CDR3, the full variable domain is KAGVTQTPRYLIKTRGQQVTLSCSPISGHRSVSWYQQTPGQGLQFLFEYFSETQRNKGNFPGRFSGRQFSNSRSEMNVSTLELGDSALYLCASSFPLGQSDTGELFFGEGSRLTVL.

The table lists this clonotype with many counts. V is TRBV20-1 and J is TRBJ2-1, with TRBD2 matching over 12 bases. Looked up from germline, CDR1 is DFQATT and CDR2 is SNEGSKA (reference sequence). The CDR3 is 15 residues long. Germline trimming cut 0 bases from V and 4 bases from J; bases unmatched to any gene: 1. The CDR3 nucleotides read TGCAGTGCTAGAGACCTAGCGGGGGGGTACAATGAGCAGTTCTTC. This codes for CSARDLAGGYNEQFF.

This clonotype was seen ten or more times. This CDR3 is CASSPSRGSDRELFF. As DNA, the CDR3 is TGCGCCAGCAGCCCATCCAGGGGTTCGGACCGGGAGCTGTTTTTT. The chain recombines TRBV5-1 with TRBJ2-2; D is possibly TRBD1 (6 bases). CDR3 size: 15 residues. V lost 4 bases to trimming and J lost 9 bases, with 19 bases between them. In germline, CDR1 is SGHRS, CDR2 YFSETQ.

This clonotype was counted at least ten times. The chain is built from TRBV7-2 and TRBJ2-5; TRBD2 aligns across 8 bases. In germline, CDR1 is SGHTA, CDR2 FQGNSA. Trimming cost V 5 bases and J 0 bases; bases outside gene matches: 8. The CDR3 totals 16 residues. CDR3 nucleotides: TGTGCCAGCAGCCGAATCGGGGGGGCGTACCAAGAGACCCAGTACTTC. Translated, it gives CASSRIGGAYQETQYF. The full variable domain, with the rest looked up from reference TRBV7-2 and TRBJ2-5, is GAGVSQSPSNKVTEKGKDVELRCDPISGHTALYWYRQSLGQGLEFLIYFQGNSAPDKSGLPSDRFSAERTGGSVSTLTIQRTQQEDSAVYLCASSRIGGAYQETQYFGPGTRLLVL.

In its sample, this clonotype was seen a few times. V and J are TRBV7-8 and TRBJ2-1; 10 nucleotides line up with TRBD2. The germline CDR1 and CDR2 sequences are SGHVS and FQNEAQ. This CDR3 has 17 amino acids. With V trimmed by 5 bases and J by 0 bases, 7 bases remained unmatched. The CDR3 protein is CASSGRTSGSSYNEQFF. The CDR3 nucleotides are TGTGCCAGCAGCGGTCGGACTAGCGGCAGCTCCTACAATGAGCAGTTCTTC.

The V and J genes are TRBV12-3 or TRBV12-4 and TRBJ2-7, with TRBD2 as a possible D gene (7 bases). V lost 3 bases and J lost 5, with 11 bases in between. This CDR3 has 13 amino acids. DNA of the CDR3: TGTGCCAGCAGTTTGGGGGCGGGAGACGAGCAGTACTTC. This encodes CASSLGAGDEQYF.

This clonotype was recorded many times. The rearrangement links TRBV29-1 to TRBJ1-2; possible D gene TRBD1, 5 bases. Germline CDR1 SQVTM, CDR2 ANQGSEA. CDR3 size: 15 residues. Trimming shortened V by 8 bases and J by 8 bases, and 27 bases separated the two germline ends. The chain's CDR3 is CSSSPLGRTTGGYTF. Written as DNA, the CDR3 is TGCAGCTCCTCCCCCCTCGGGCGGACCACAGGAGGCTACACCTTC.

This clonotype has a handful of counts. The chain uses TRBV20-1 and TRBJ1-1; tentatively, D is TRBD1 (5 bases). V was clipped by 5 bases and J by 0 bases, with 10 bases between them. This CDR3 is built from 13 residues. Germline values: CDR1 DFQATT, CDR2 SNEGSKA (reference sequence). CDR3 sequence reads: CSAAQGVNTEAFF. The CDR3 bases are TGCAGTGCTGCTCAAGGGGTGAACACTGAAGCTTTCTTT.

With regard to this clonotype: A much larger clone is a single base away; this may be a read error. The rearrangement links TRBV5-1 to TRBJ1-2, with no clear D. The germline V and J ends were trimmed by 4 bases and 6 bases, with 19 bases remaining between them. Per the germline V gene, CDR1 is SGHRS and CDR2 is YFSETQ. CDR3 length: 15 residues. The CDR3 DNA reads as TGCGCCAGCAGCCTGGTGGGGTGGCGTCCTGATGGCTACACCTTC. It encodes CASSLVGWRPDGYTF.

This clonotype has at least ten counts. V gene TRBV5-1 combines with J gene TRBJ1-6; D gene unclear. This CDR3 is built from 15 residues. V was shortened by 0 bases and J by 10 bases, with 14 bases between the two germline ends. The germline V gene has CDR1 SGHRS and CDR2 YFSETQ. CDR3 bases: TGCGCCAGCAGCTTGGAGGCCACGGGGAACTCACCCCTCCACTTT. Amino acid sequence: CASSLEATGNSPLHF.

As concerns this clonotype: A much bigger clone sits one base away, suggesting this may be a read error. The V gene is TRBV5-1, the J gene TRBJ2-1; D perhaps matches TRBD1 (5 bases). Germline CDR1 is SGHRS and CDR2 is YFSETQ. There are 14 residues in the CDR3. V was clipped by 0 bases and J by 5 bases, with 9 bases between them. CDR3 DNA: TGCGCCAGCAGCTTGGTACAGGCGAACAATGAGCAGTTCTTC. Amino acid sequence: CASSLVQANNEQFF.

This clonotype showed up many times. The rearrangement links TRBV7-3 to TRBJ1-1; unclear D gene. CDR1 and CDR2 (germline): SGHTA, FQGTGA. This CDR3 spans 13 amino acids. With 5 bases removed from V and 1 base from J, the gap between germline ends came to 8 bases. CDR3 nucleotide sequence: TGTGCCAGCAGCCAGAGAGGGAACACTGAAGCTTTCTTT. This gives the protein CASSQRGNTEAFF.

This clonotype has at least ten counts. The V and J genes are TRBV11-2 and TRBJ2-7, with D tentatively TRBD1 (6 bases). This CDR3 comprises 13 residues. V was trimmed by 0 bases and J by 7 bases, leaving 10 bases between them. The V gene's germline CDR1 is SGHAT and CDR2 FQNNGV. CDR3 region: CASSLDWGREQYF. The DNA of the CDR3 is TGTGCCAGCAGCTTAGACTGGGGGCGAGAGCAGTACTTC.

Ten or more counts support this clonotype. The rearrangement uses TRBV20-1 and TRBJ2-5; no reliable D call. Trimming stripped 0 bases from V and 4 bases from J, with 15 bases between. This CDR3 region has 15 residues. Looked up from germline, CDR1 is DFQATT and CDR2 is SNEGSKA (reference sequence). The CDR3 DNA is TGCAGTGCTAGAGATTTTGGATCATCGGGAGAGACCCAGTACTTC. It encodes CSARDFGSSGETQYF.